This T cell receptor beta chain originates from a study of shared clonotypes between healthy human individuals. Study in general: A couple of women and a few men aged 18 to 49 made up the donors. Study-wide points: Against clonotypes common to all four donors, non-shared ones had lower generation probabilities. The sharing of approximately 4.6% of naive CD4 clonotypes was seen across a handful of donors.

Regarding this clone: Its antigen remains unidentified.

TCRdb's table, derived via immunoSEQ multiplex PCR, lists solely in-frame clones and lacks some. Counted here are over 2 million clones, 85% to 95% occurring once; the ten biggest clones make up 0.13%. The CDR3 length is 11 residues. Trimming took 5 bases from V and 5 from J, leaving 7 bases between them. Germline V lookup: CDR1 SEHNR, CDR2 FQNEAQ (reference sequence). The sequence came from a young man in good health. The chain joins TRBV7-9 to TRBJ2-7; no clear D. The sequenced material came from naive CD4+ T cells sorted from blood. The subset was: CD45RA+ positively selected. The CDR3 loop is CASSVYHEQYF. In nucleotides, the CDR3 is TGTGCCAGCAGCGTGTATCACGAGCAGTACTTC.